These 29 T cell receptor beta chains came from one sample sequenced in a study of T cells in localized non-small cell lung cancer. The data were produced by immunoSEQ multiplex PCR, yet TCRdb's version contains in-frame clones alone and is incomplete. The sample records 30,000 or so clones, approximately 86% being singletons. The sample in question was peripheral blood mononuclear cells, obtained before any cancer treatment. These receptors came from a woman aged 35 to 75 with stage III lung adenocarcinoma.

The V and J genes are TRBV6-6 and TRBJ2-3; 8 bases are shared with TRBD1. This CDR3 is 15 amino acids long. CDR1 and CDR2 (germline): MNHNY, SVGAGI (reference sequence). The ends lost 2 bases at V and 0 bases at J; junction bases unmatched: 1. CDR3 in DNA: TGTGCCAGCAGTTACGGGACAGGCAGCACAGATACGCAGTATTTT. Amino acid sequence: CASSYGTGSTDTQYF.

The chain carries TRBV19 and TRBJ1-5; a weak D match, TRBD1 (5 bases). Trimming left V 10 bases short and J 6 bases short, with 13 bases between. Germline CDR1 is LNHDA and CDR2 is SQIVND (reference sequence). The CDR3 has 12 residues. CDR3 in amino acids: CATRWGVQPQHF. CDR3 sequence (DNA): TGTGCCACCCGCTGGGGGGTTCAGCCCCAGCATTTT.

Here the CDR3 reads CASSSGQNYGYTF. The CDR3 DNA is TGTGCCAGCAGCAGCGGACAGAACTATGGCTACACCTTC. V usage is TRBV6-6 and J usage is TRBJ1-2; TRBD1 is a possible D gene (6 bases). Trimming took 6 bases from V and 2 from J, leaving 10 bases between them. This CDR3 region has 13 residues. Germline V gene sequence: CDR1 MNHNY, CDR2 SVGAGI (reference sequence).

The V call is TRBV9, the J call TRBJ2-5; D is ambiguous. Trimming shortened V by 0 bases and J by 4 bases, and 16 bases separated the two germline ends. The CDR3 contains 16 residues. Germline CDR1 and CDR2: SGDLS and YYNGEE. The CDR3 nucleotides read TGTGCCAGCAGCGTAGCAGGCGGACGCCTCGGAGAGACCCAGTACTTC. Translated, it gives CASSVAGGRLGETQYF.

The V and J genes are TRBV6-5 and TRBJ1-5; TRBD1 might be the D (5 bases). CDR1 and CDR2 (germline): MNHEY, SVGAGI. CDR3 length: 13 amino acids. With 4 bases removed from V and 6 bases from J, the gap between germline ends came to 10 bases. The CDR3 here is CASSLTARQPQHF. DNA of the CDR3: TGTGCCAGCAGTTTGACAGCTCGTCAGCCCCAGCATTTT.

The chain links TRBV7-6 to TRBJ2-3; D is unclear. This CDR3 contains 15 residues. Looked up from germline, CDR1 is SGHVS and CDR2 is FNYEAQ. V was pared by 1 base and J by 1 base, with 9 bases between. CDR3 loop: CASSLGTHRTDTQYF. The CDR3, as DNA: TGTGCCAGCAGCTTAGGGACCCATCGCACAGATACGCAGTATTTT.

This rearrangement joins TRBV6-5 to TRBJ1-2; 8 nucleotides match TRBD1. J was trimmed by 4 bases and V by 0 bases; bases with no gene match: 4. The CDR3 is made up of 15 amino acids. CDR1 is MNHEY, CDR2 SVGAGI, per germline. The DNA of the CDR3 is TGTGCCAGCAGTTACTCAGGGACAGGCCTCTATGGCTACACCTTC. This codes for CASSYSGTGLYGYTF.

V usage is TRBV5-1 and J usage is TRBJ2-2, with D perhaps TRBD1 (6 bases). V was pared by 4 bases and J by 4 bases, with 11 bases between. Germline values: CDR1 SGHRS, CDR2 YFSETQ. This CDR3 spans 14 amino acids. CDR3 amino acids: CASSPGTTTGELFF. Written as DNA, the CDR3 is TGCGCCAGCAGCCCCGGGACAACCACCGGGGAGCTGTTTTTT.

The chain links TRBV2 to TRBJ2-1; TRBD2 aligns across 10 bases. Looked up from germline, CDR1 is SNHLY and CDR2 is FYNNEI. The length of the CDR3 is 13 residues. V shed 7 bases and J 12 bases; nucleotides not matched to a gene: 9. The CDR3 nucleotides are TGTGCCAGCACAGTAGCGGGGGGCGCGAGGCAGTTCTTC. This gives the protein CASTVAGGARQFF.

The chain employs TRBV5-4 and TRBJ2-7; 12 positions agree with TRBD2. Germline V lookup: CDR1 SGHNT, CDR2 YYREEE (reference sequence). Trimming removed 1 base from V and 2 bases from J; junction bases left unmatched: 4. The length of the CDR3 is 16 residues. CDR3 loop: CASSLPLAGGPYEQYF. The CDR3 nucleotides are TGTGCCAGCAGCTTGCCCCTAGCGGGAGGGCCCTACGAGCAGTACTTC.

V is TRBV4-3 and J is TRBJ1-2; D remains ambiguous. Germline CDR1 reads LGHNA; CDR2 reads YSLEER. The V end was cut by 0 bases, the J end by 8 bases, with 10 bases between. The CDR3 consists of 13 residues. CDR3: CASSQDGESGYTF. For the CDR3, the DNA is TGCGCCAGCAGCCAAGATGGGGAGAGCGGCTACACCTTC.

The genes are TRBV9 and TRBJ1-1; D unresolved. The germline V gene has CDR1 SGDLS and CDR2 YYNGEE. There are 14 residues in the CDR3. Deletions cut 4 bases from V and 1 base from J, with 11 bases between. Written as DNA, the CDR3 is TGTGCCAGCAGCTATAGTGCCGGGAACACTGAAGCTTTCTTT. It translates to CASSYSAGNTEAFF.

The V and J genes are TRBV6-5 and TRBJ2-7; 8 bases match TRBD1. The CDR3 has 13 amino acids. With V trimmed by 2 bases and J by 5 bases, 2 bases remained unmatched. The V gene's germline CDR1 is MNHEY and CDR2 SVGAGI. The CDR3 loop reads CASSYGQGHEQYF. CDR3 nucleotide sequence: TGTGCCAGCAGTTACGGACAGGGCCACGAGCAGTACTTC.

This chain connects TRBV2 to TRBJ2-1; D might be TRBD1 (5 bases). Trimming stripped 4 bases from V and 6 bases from J, with 19 bases between. Germline values: CDR1 SNHLY, CDR2 FYNNEI. The CDR3 runs 16 residues. This CDR3 reads CASSGGSPQGVNEQFF. CDR3 in DNA: TGTGCCAGCAGTGGAGGTAGTCCTCAAGGGGTCAATGAGCAGTTCTTC.

In this sample, this clone turned up a few times. The chain carries TRBV2 and TRBJ2-7, with 7 bases matching TRBD1. The germline CDR1 and CDR2 sequences are SNHLY and FYNNEI. The CDR3 spans 16 residues. J lost 2 bases, V lost 6 bases, and 13 bases had no gene match. The CDR3 is CASRKGETGATYEQYF. The CDR3 nucleotides are TGTGCCAGCAGAAAAGGGGAAACAGGGGCCACCTACGAGCAGTACTTC.

The chain uses TRBV6-5 and TRBJ2-1; D possibly uses TRBD1 or TRBD2 (5 bases each). The CDR3 totals 11 residues. Per the germline V gene, CDR1 is MNHEY and CDR2 is SVGAGI. The CDR3 loop is CASGLNNEQFF. CDR3 DNA: TGTGCTTCGGGGCTCAACAATGAGCAGTTCTTC.

To note about this clone: Other nucleotide sequences in the sample specify the same CDR3. The V gene is TRBV7-3, the J gene TRBJ2-1; TRBD2 agrees at 15 bases. The junction had 11 bases not matched to a gene; V was cut back by 5 bases and J by 6 bases. CDR3 size: 18 residues. Germline V gene lookup returns CDR1 SGHTA and CDR2 FQGTGA. CDR3 in amino acids: CASSPRTSGRARPNEQFF. The CDR3 region has the DNA TGTGCCAGCAGCCCGAGGACTAGCGGGAGGGCCAGGCCCAATGAGCAGTTCTTC.

The V gene is TRBV6-5, the J gene TRBJ1-1; 9 nucleotides align to TRBD1. Germline V gene sequence: CDR1 MNHEY, CDR2 SVGAGI. V dropped 6 bases and J dropped 2; count of bases not matched to a gene: 4. This CDR3 is built from 14 residues. DNA for the CDR3: TGTGCCAGCAGCGAGGACAGGGGAAACACTGAAGCTTTCTTT. Protein sequence: CASSEDRGNTEAFF.

The gene calls are TRBV6-6 and TRBJ1-2; D gene uncertain. CDR1 MNHNY and CDR2 SVGAGI come from the germline V gene (reference sequence). The CDR3 runs 11 residues. V lost 6 bases and J 4 bases, leaving 6 bases between the germline ends. The CDR3 region has the DNA TGTGCCAGCAGGGTTGGCTATGGCTACACCTTC. This gives the protein CASRVGYGYTF.

V usage is TRBV28 and J usage is TRBJ1-1; D may be TRBD1 (5 bases). This CDR3 has 15 amino acids. CDR1 is MDHEN, CDR2 SYDVKM, per germline. Trimming pared 6 bases from V and 2 bases from J, leaving 16 bases between. The CDR3 DNA sequence: TGTGCCAGCAGCCCCGCGTCGAGGGGAAACACTGAAGCTTTCTTT. Amino acids: CASSPASRGNTEAFF.

The CDR3 DNA reads as TGTGCCAGCAGCTTAGGTGGCGGGAGAGCCAAAAACATTCAGTACTTC. It codes for CASSLGGGRAKNIQYF. J is TRBJ2-4 and V is TRBV7-2; 7 nucleotides agree with TRBD2. The CDR3 extends over 16 amino acids. After removal of 1 base from V and 0 bases from J, the junction contained 3 bases not matched to a gene. Germline CDR1 SGHTA, CDR2 FQGNSA.

The V call is TRBV2, the J call TRBJ2-7; D is perhaps TRBD1 (6 bases). This CDR3 is built from 15 residues. Germline V gives CDR1 SNHLY, CDR2 FYNNEI. The V gene lost 1 base and the J gene lost 5 bases, with 15 bases spanning the gap. The CDR3 DNA reads as TGTGCCAGCAGTGAAGGAGGACAGCCCAGGGACGAGCAGTACTTC. Amino acid sequence: CASSEGGQPRDEQYF.

V gene TRBV28 combines with J gene TRBJ1-4; D not certain. CDR3 size: 14 residues. V dropped 8 bases and J dropped 0 bases, with 10 bases sitting between them. CDR1 is MDHEN and CDR2 is SYDVKM in the germline V gene. The DNA of the CDR3 is TGTGCCAGCCTCCAGATTGCAACTAATGAAAAACTGTTTTTT. Translating gives CASLQIATNEKLFF.

The genes are TRBV27 and TRBJ2-5, with 14 bases matching TRBD2. This CDR3 has 18 residues. Germline V gene data show CDR1 as MNHEY and CDR2 as SMNVEV (reference sequence). The ends lost 4 bases at V and 4 bases at J; junction bases unmatched: 11. The CDR3 spells CASSSPGLAGVRGETQYF. The CDR3, as DNA: TGTGCCAGCAGTTCCCCGGGACTAGCGGGAGTGAGGGGAGAGACCCAGTACTTC.

The chain joins TRBV21-1 to TRBJ2-3; no check of the table's D call, TRBD2, against the DNA was made. TRBV21-1 is reported as a pseudogene. This CDR3 has 18 residues. The CDR3, as DNA: TGTGCCAGCAGCAAAGCGGATAGCGGGAGTCATAGCACAGATACGCAGTATTTT. Its translation: CASSKADSGSHSTDTQYF.

The CDR3 DNA reads TGTGCCAGCAGCCAAGTCGGCGGGGGGGCAGATACGCAGTATTTT. This sequence encodes CASSQVGGGADTQYF. The rearrangement uses TRBV14 and TRBJ2-3; 9 bases fit TRBD2. The V segment lost 1 base and the J segment 4 bases; nucleotides outside the gene matches: 3. The CDR3 spans 15 residues. Germline CDR1 and CDR2: SGHDN and FVKESK.

The chain carries TRBV30 and TRBJ2-7; D remains unclear. V was trimmed by 3 bases and J by 3 bases, leaving 9 bases between them. CDR1 and CDR2 from the germline V gene are GTSNPN and SVGIG (reference sequence). The CDR3 runs 12 residues. In nucleotides, the CDR3 is TGTGCCTGGAGCCCATCGTTCTACGAGCAGTACTTC. Protein sequence: CAWSPSFYEQYF.

The CDR3 nucleotides read TGTGCCAGTAGTATAGATCGGGCAGGACGCACCGGGGAGCTGTTTTTT. It is translated as CASSIDRAGRTGELFF. The genes are TRBV19 and TRBJ2-2; D call uncertain. Germline V gene sequence: CDR1 LNHDA, CDR2 SQIVND (reference sequence). The V and J ends lost 0 bases and 4 bases respectively, with 12 bases between them. This CDR3 contains 16 residues.

This sequence joins TRBV19 and TRBJ2-3, with D possibly being TRBD2 (7 bases). In germline, CDR1 is LNHDA, CDR2 SQIVND (reference sequence). Trimming took off 2 bases at V and 0 bases at J, with 12 bases between the two ends. The CDR3 is made up of 16 amino acids. CDR3 DNA sequence: TGTGCCAGTAGTATACGGCGGGGGCCCAGCACAGATACGCAGTATTTT. Translation gives CASSIRRGPSTDTQYF.